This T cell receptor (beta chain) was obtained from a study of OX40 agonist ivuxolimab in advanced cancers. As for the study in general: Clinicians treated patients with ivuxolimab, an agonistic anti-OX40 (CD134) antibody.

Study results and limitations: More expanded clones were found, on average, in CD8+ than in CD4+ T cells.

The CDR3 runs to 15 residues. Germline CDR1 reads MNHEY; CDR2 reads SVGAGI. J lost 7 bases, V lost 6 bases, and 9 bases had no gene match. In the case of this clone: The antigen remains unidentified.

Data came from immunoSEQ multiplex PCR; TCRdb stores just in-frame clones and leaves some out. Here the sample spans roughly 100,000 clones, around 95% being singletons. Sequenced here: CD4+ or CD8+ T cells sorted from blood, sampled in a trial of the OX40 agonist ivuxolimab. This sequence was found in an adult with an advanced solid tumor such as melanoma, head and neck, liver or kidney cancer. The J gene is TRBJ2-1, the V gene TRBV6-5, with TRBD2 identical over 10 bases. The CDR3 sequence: CASRALAGAGNEQFF. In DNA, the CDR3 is TGTGCCAGCAGGGCCCTAGCGGGAGCGGGAAATGAGCAGTTCTTC.